The clone carrying this TCR beta chain was seen more than once but under ten times. The antigen is unknown. The record originates from a study of Tregs in tolerant kidney transplant recipients. Study-level information: CFSE-labeled recipient PBMCs were cultured more than five days with irradiated graft donor PBMCs, then FACS-sorted.

Germline V gives CDR1 LNHDA, CDR2 SQIVND (reference sequence). V was trimmed by 3 bases and J by 2 bases, leaving 10 bases between them. The CDR3 spans 14 residues. Sequenced by immunoSEQ multiplex PCR; TCRdb stores in-frame clones only, minus some. The sample yields around 1,800 clones, 68% seen once. Findings of the study overall: Few patients were studied, so findings need validation in larger groups.

The specimen was CD8+ T cells from blood cultured with allogeneic cells. The sequence was collected from a human donor in good health. V and J are TRBV19 and TRBJ2-5, with a weak D call TRBD1 (5 bases). CDR3: CASSIRTRQETQYF. The CDR3 bases are TGTGCCAGTAGTATCCGGACACGACAAGAGACCCAGTACTTC.